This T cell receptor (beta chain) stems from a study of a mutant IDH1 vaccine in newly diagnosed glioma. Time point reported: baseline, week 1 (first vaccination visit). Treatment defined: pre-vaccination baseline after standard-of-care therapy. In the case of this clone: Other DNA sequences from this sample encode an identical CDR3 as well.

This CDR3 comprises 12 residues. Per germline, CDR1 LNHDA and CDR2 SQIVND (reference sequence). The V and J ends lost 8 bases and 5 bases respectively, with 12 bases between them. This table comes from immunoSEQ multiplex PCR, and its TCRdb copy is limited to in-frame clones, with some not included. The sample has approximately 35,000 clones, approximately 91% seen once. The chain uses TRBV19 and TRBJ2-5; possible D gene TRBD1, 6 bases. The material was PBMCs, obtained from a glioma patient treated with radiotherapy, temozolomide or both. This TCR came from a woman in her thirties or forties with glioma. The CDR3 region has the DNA TGTGCCAGTCGACAGGCGGGCGAGACCCAGTACTTC. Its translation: CASRQAGETQYF.